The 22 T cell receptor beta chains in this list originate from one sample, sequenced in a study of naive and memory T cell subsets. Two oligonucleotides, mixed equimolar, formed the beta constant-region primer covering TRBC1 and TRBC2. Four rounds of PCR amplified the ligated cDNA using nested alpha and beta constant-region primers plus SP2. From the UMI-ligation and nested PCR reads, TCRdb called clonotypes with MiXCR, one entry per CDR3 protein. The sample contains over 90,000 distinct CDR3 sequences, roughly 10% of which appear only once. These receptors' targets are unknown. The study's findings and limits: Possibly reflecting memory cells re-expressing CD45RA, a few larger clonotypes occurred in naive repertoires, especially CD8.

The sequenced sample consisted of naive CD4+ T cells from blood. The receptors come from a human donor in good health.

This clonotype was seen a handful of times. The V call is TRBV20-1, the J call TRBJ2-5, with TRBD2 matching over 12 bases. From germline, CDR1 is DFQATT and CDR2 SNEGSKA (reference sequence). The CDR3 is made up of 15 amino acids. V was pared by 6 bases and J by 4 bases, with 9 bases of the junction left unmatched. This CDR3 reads CSASPLAGGPETQYF. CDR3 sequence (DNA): TGCAGTGCCAGCCCCCTAGCGGGAGGGCCAGAGACCCAGTACTTC.

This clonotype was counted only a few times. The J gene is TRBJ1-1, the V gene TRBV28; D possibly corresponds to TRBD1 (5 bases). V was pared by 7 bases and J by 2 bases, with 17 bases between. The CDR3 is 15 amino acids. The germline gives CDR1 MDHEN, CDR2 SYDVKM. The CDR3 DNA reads TGTGCCAGCACCATCCAGACCACAGGAAACACTGAAGCTTTCTTT. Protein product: CASTIQTTGNTEAFF.

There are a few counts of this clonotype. The CDR3 DNA reads as TGTGCCAGCAGCGGCGGGACACCCAACTACGAGCAGTACTTC. This gives the protein CASSGGTPNYEQYF. The genes are TRBV7-2 and TRBJ2-7; D could derive from TRBD1 or TRBD2 (6 bases each). With 5 bases removed from V and 3 bases from J, the gap between germline ends came to 14 bases. The CDR3 sequence is 14 residues long. Germline lookup yields CDR1 SGHTA and CDR2 FQGNSA.

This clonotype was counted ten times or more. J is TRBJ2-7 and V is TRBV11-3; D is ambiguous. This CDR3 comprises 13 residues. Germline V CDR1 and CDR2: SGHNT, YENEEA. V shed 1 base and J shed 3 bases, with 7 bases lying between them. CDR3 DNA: TGTGCCAGCAGCTTAGCGGCGAGCTACGAGCAGTACTTC. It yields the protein CASSLAASYEQYF.

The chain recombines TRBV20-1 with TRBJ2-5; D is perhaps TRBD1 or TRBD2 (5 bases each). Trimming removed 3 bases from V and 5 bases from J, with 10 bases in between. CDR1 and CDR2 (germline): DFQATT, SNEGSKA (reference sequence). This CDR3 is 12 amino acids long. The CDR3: CSARWGSETQYF. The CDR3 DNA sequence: TGCAGTGCTAGGTGGGGGTCGGAGACCCAGTACTTC.

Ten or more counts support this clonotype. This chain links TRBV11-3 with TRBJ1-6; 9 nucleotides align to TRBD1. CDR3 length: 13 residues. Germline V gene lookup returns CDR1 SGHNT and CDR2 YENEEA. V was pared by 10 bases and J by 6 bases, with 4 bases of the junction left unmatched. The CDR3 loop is CATGQGSNSPLHF. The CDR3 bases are TGTGCCACCGGACAGGGGAGTAATTCACCCCTCCACTTT.

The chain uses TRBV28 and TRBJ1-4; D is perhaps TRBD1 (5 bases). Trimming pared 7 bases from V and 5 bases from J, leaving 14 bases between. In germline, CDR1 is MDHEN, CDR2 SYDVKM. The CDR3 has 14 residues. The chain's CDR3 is CASMGPISNEKLFF. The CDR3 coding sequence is TGTGCCAGCATGGGACCGATCTCCAATGAAAAACTGTTTTTT.

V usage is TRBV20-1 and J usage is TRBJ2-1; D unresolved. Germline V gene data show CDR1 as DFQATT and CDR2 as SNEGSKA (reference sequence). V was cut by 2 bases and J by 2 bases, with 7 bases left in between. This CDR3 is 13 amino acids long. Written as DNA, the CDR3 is TGCAGTGCTAGATCTCCGGCCTACAATGAGCAGTTCTTC. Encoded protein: CSARSPAYNEQFF.

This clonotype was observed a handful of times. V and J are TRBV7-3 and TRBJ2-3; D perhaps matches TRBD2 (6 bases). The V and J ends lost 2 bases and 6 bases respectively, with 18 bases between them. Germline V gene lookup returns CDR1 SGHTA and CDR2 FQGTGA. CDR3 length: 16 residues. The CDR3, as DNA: TGTGCCAGCAGCTTACAAGGTGGAGGGCGAGGGGATACGCAGTATTTT. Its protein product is CASSLQGGGRGDTQYF.

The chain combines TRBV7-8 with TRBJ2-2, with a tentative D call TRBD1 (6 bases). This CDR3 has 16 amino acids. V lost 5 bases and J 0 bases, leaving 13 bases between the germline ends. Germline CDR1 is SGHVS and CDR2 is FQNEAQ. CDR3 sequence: CASSPLGTPNTGELFF. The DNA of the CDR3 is TGTGCCAGCAGCCCCCTCGGGACACCGAACACCGGGGAGCTGTTTTTT.

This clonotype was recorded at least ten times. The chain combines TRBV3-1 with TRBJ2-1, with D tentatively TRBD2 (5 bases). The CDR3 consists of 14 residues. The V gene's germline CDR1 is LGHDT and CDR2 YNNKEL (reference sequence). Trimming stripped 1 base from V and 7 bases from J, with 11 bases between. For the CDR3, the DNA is TGTGCCAGCAGCCAAGTCGGGGTGAGGAATGAGCAGTTCTTC. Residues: CASSQVGVRNEQFF.

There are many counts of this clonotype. As DNA, the CDR3 is TGTGCCAGCAGCTTAGCCGGGACTAGCGGGTTCACAGATACGCAGTATTTT. Amino acid sequence: CASSLAGTSGFTDTQYF. This chain uses TRBV7-2 with TRBJ2-3, with 12 bases fitting TRBD2. V trimming: 0 bases; J trimming: 2 bases; junction bases outside the gene matches: 3. Germline lookup yields CDR1 SGHTA and CDR2 FQGNSA. This CDR3 spans 17 amino acids.

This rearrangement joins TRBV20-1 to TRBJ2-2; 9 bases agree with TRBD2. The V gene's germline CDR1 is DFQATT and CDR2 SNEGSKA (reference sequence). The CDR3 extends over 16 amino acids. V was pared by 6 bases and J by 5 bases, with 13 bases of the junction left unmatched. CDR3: CSASGKLAGDTGELFF. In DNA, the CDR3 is TGCAGTGCCTCGGGGAAACTAGCGGGTGATACCGGGGAGCTGTTTTTT.

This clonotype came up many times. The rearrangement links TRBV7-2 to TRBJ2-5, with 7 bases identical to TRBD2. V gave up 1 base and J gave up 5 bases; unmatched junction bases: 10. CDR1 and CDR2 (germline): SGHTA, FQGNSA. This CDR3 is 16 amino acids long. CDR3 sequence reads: CASSLGLADWGETQYF. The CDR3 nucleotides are TGTGCCAGCAGCTTAGGGCTAGCGGACTGGGGGGAGACCCAGTACTTC. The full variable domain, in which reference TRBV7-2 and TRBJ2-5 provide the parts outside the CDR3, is GAGVSQSPSNKVTEKGKDVELRCDPISGHTALYWYRQSLGQGLEFLIYFQGNSAPDKSGLPSDRFSAERTGGSVSTLTIQRTQQEDSAVYLCASSLGLADWGETQYFGPGTRLLVL.

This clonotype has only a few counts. CDR3 loop: CASSQDEVRGYTF. The CDR3 bases are TGTGCCAGCAGCCAAGATGAAGTACGTGGCTACACCTTC. The chain combines TRBV3-1 with TRBJ1-2, with D unclear. From germline, CDR1 is LGHDT and CDR2 YNNKEL (reference sequence). Trimming shortened V by 0 bases and J by 7 bases, and 9 bases separated the two germline ends. This CDR3 comprises 13 residues.

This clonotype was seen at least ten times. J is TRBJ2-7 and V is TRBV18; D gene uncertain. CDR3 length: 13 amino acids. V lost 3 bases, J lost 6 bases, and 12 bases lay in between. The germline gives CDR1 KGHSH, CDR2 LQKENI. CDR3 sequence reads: CASSPFGATEQYF. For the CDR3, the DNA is TGTGCCAGCTCACCCTTCGGAGCCACCGAGCAGTACTTC.

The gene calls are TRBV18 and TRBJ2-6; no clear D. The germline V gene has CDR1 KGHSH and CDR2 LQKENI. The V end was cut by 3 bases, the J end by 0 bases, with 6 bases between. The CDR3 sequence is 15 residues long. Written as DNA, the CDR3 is TGTGCCAGCTCACCTGGGGACTCTGGGGCCAACGTCCTGACTTTC. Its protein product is CASSPGDSGANVLTF.

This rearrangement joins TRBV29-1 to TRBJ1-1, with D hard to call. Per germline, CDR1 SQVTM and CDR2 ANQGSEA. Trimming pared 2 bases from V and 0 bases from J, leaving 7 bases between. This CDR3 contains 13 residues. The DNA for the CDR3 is TGCAGCGTTGAACGGCAGATGAACACTGAAGCTTTCTTT. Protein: CSVERQMNTEAFF.

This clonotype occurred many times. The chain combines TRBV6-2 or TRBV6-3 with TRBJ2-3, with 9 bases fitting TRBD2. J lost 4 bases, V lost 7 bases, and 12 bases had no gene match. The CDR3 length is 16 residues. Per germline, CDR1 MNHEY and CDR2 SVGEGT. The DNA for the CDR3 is TGTGCCAGCAAATATCGAAGGACTAGCGTACCAGATACGCAGTATTTT. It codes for CASKYRRTSVPDTQYF.

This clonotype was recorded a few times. The CDR3 nucleotides are TGTGCCAGCAGCACAAGAGGGAATCAGCCCCAGCATTTT. Translation: CASSTRGNQPQHF. The chain links TRBV6-5 to TRBJ1-5; D not resolved. CDR1 and CDR2 (germline): MNHEY, SVGAGI. V lost 6 bases and J lost 4, with 10 bases in between. This CDR3 comprises 13 residues.

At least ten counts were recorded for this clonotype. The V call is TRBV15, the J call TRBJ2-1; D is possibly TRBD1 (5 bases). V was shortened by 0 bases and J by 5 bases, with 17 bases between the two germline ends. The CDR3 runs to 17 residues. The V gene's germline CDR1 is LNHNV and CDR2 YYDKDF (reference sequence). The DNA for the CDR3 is TGTGCCACCAGCAGAGAGGCCTTCAGAGACAGAGACAATGAGCAGTTCTTC. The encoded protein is CATSREAFRDRDNEQFF.

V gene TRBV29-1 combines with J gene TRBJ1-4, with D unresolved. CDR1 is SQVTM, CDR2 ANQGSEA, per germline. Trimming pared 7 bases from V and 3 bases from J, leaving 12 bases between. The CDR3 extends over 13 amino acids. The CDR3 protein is CSASFGANEKLFF. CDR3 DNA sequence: TGCAGCGCCTCGTTCGGTGCTAATGAAAAACTGTTTTTT. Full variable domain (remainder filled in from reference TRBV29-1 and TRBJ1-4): SAVISQKPSRDICQRGTSLTIQCQVDSQVTMMFWYRQQPGQSLTLIATANQGSEATYESGFVIDKFPISRPNLTFSTLTVSNMSPEDSSIYLCSASFGANEKLFFGSGTQLSVL.